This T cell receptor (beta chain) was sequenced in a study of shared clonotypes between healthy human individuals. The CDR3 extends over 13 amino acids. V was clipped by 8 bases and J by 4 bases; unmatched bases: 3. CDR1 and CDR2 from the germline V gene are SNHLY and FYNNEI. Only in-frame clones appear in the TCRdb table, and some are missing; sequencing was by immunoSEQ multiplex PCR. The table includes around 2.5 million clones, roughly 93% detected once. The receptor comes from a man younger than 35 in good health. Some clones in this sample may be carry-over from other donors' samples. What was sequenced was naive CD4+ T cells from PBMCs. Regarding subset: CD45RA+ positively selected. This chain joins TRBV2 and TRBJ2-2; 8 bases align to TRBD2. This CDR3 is CASWAGGTGELFF. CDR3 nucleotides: TGTGCCAGCTGGGCGGGGGGCACCGGGGAGCTGTTTTTT.